This T cell receptor (beta chain) was obtained from a study of cytomegalovirus exposure and HLA in healthy donors. Study information: The 600 to 800 first-cohort repertoires shared a platform with the approximately 110 validation repertoires, as reported in a later analysis.

Study observations and caveats: Specific recognition of CMV antigens was confirmed in vitro for three chains (all CMV-associated).

Concerning this clone itself: Its antigen remains unidentified.

Assay used: immunoSEQ multiplex PCR; TCRdb lists only in-frame clones, some missing. This table holds more than 120,000 clones, 87% found once. With V trimmed by 6 bases and J by 3 bases, 2 bases remained unmatched. Germline values: CDR1 MNHEY, CDR2 SVGAGI. The CDR3 covers 13 residues. The receptor was isolated from a man aged 18 to 35 in good health and CMV-seropositive. This rearrangement joins TRBV6-5 to TRBJ1-2, with 9 bases that match TRBD1. Sequencing input: PBMCs. CDR3 sequence reads: CASRTGGYYGYTF. The CDR3 DNA sequence: TGTGCCAGCAGAACAGGGGGCTACTATGGCTACACCTTC.